Each of the 18 T cell receptor beta chains below was sequenced from the same sample in a study of cytomegalovirus exposure and HLA in healthy donors (dated by TCRdb to the late 2010s). Library method: the immunoSEQ multiplex PCR assay. For the multiplex PCR, a mixture combining 60 forward primers for TCR Vbeta segments and 13 reverse primers for TCR Jbeta segments was used. TCRdb provides this immuneACCESS table in a form limited to in-frame rearrangements. Some clones are lacking; in checked studies, under half of them reflect an unresolved V gene, and why the rest are absent is not known. Counted in this sample were roughly 100,000 clones; roughly 71% of them appeared once. The top ten hold 16% of the sample. The source material was PBMCs. The origin of the receptors is a woman between 18 and 29 years old in good health and CMV-seropositive.

V usage is TRBV9 and J usage is TRBJ2-3; D might be TRBD2 (6 bases). Germline V gives CDR1 SGDLS, CDR2 YYNGEE. The V and J ends lost 0 bases and 6 bases respectively, with 14 bases between them. This CDR3 contains 15 residues. The DNA of the CDR3 is TGTGCCAGCAGCGTAGGAACGGGAGTATCCGATACGCAGTATTTT. Residues: CASSVGTGVSDTQYF.

The CDR3 DNA follows: TGCGCCAGCAGCCAAGGTGGGACACCGGGCGACGAGCAGTACTTC. Translated, it gives CASSQGGTPGDEQYF. The gene calls are TRBV23-1 and TRBJ2-7; weak D call: TRBD1 (6 bases). Being an ORF, TRBV23-1 has a function that is uncertain. The CDR3 is 15 residues long. V lost 6 bases, J lost 5 bases, and 20 bases lay in between.

This chain uses TRBV18 with TRBJ2-5; the D gene is possibly TRBD1 (6 bases). This CDR3 contains 14 residues. V lost 3 bases, J lost 5 bases, and 13 bases lay in between. Germline values: CDR1 KGHSH, CDR2 LQKENI. The CDR3 spells CASSPRRTAETQYF. The CDR3 DNA reads as TGTGCCAGCTCACCGAGGAGGACAGCGGAGACCCAGTACTTC. Together with reference TRBV18 and TRBJ2-5, the CDR3 gives the full variable domain: NAGVMQNPRHLVRRRGQEARLRCSPMKGHSHVYWYRQLPEEGLKFMVYLQKENIIDESGMPKERFSAEFPKEGPSILRIQQVVRGDSAAYFCASSPRRTAETQYFGPGTRLLVL.

This chain links TRBV9 with TRBJ2-1, with D maybe TRBD1 (7 bases). The V end was cut by 0 bases, the J end by 1 base, with 14 bases between. Germline-derived CDR1 and CDR2 are SGDLS and YYNGEE. The CDR3 has 17 residues. DNA for the CDR3: TGTGCCAGCAGCGTAGAAGACAGGGCGGGATCCTACAATGAGCAGTTCTTC. Its protein product is CASSVEDRAGSYNEQFF.

This clone turned up a few times. The CDR3 is CASSPIAGYNNEQFF. The CDR3 bases are TGTGCCAGCAGCCCGATTGCAGGGTATAACAATGAGCAGTTCTTC. The gene calls are TRBV4-2 and TRBJ2-1; TRBD1 might be the D (5 bases). V was cut by 4 bases and J by 5 bases, with 15 bases left in between. This CDR3 contains 15 residues. Germline V lookup: CDR1 LGHNA, CDR2 YNFKEQ.

This clone has more than one count but fewer than ten. The gene calls are TRBV28 and TRBJ2-7, with D tentatively TRBD2 (5 bases). The CDR3 is made up of 13 amino acids. V was clipped by 3 bases and J by 0 bases, with 6 bases between them. Per germline, CDR1 MDHEN and CDR2 SYDVKM. The CDR3 sequence is CASSFTSSYEQYF. In DNA form, the CDR3 reads TGTGCCAGCAGTTTCACTAGCTCCTACGAGCAGTACTTC.

The rearrangement uses TRBV7-2 and TRBJ2-5; TRBD2 agrees at 11 bases. The CDR3 has 16 amino acids. CDR1 SGHTA and CDR2 FQGNSA come from the germline V gene. The V gene end was trimmed by 1 base and the J gene end by 5 bases; junction bases not matched to a gene: 6. CDR3: CASSLVAGGWGETQYF. The CDR3 DNA follows: TGTGCCAGCAGCTTAGTAGCGGGAGGGTGGGGTGAGACCCAGTACTTC.

The chain has TRBV11-2 and TRBJ2-1, with a possible D match to TRBD1 (5 bases). Germline CDR1 is SGHAT and CDR2 is FQNNGV. The CDR3 runs 15 residues. V was clipped by 2 bases and J by 5 bases, with 13 bases between them. CDR3 sequence: CASSLSTASHNEQFF. The DNA for the CDR3 is TGTGCCAGCAGCTTATCGACAGCCTCTCACAATGAGCAGTTCTTC.

The chain recombines TRBV7-8 with TRBJ1-4, with a weak D call TRBD1 (6 bases). Germline V gene sequence: CDR1 SGHVS, CDR2 FQNEAQ. The CDR3 contains 14 residues. Trimming cost V 1 base and J 8 bases, with 11 bases left between them. The CDR3 DNA is TGTGCCAGCAGCTTAGTGGCAGGGGTGGAAAAACTGTTTTTT. Its protein is CASSLVAGVEKLFF.

The chain links TRBV7-9 to TRBJ1-1; a weak D match, TRBD1 (5 bases). CDR3 length: 14 amino acids. Germline values: CDR1 SEHNR, CDR2 FQNEAQ (reference sequence). Trimming removed 5 bases at V and 5 bases at J, with 15 bases between. The CDR3, as DNA: TGTGCCAGCAGCCCCCCGGGGGGAAATACTGAAGCTTTCTTT. Translating gives CASSPPGGNTEAFF.

The chain has TRBV2 and TRBJ1-1; 9 positions match TRBD1. The CDR3 has 13 amino acids. V gave up 7 bases and J gave up 5 bases; unmatched junction bases: 5. Germline loops: CDR1 SNHLY, CDR2 FYNNEI. CDR3 coding DNA: TGTGCCAGCATGGGACAGGGAAGAACTGAAGCTTTCTTT. It is translated as CASMGQGRTEAFF. Combining the CDR3 with reference TRBV2 and TRBJ1-1 gives the whole variable domain EPEVTQTPSHQVTQMGQEVILRCVPISNHLYFYWYRQILGQKVEFLVSFYNNEISEKSEIFDDQFSVERPDGSNFTLKIRSTKLEDSAMYFCASMGQGRTEAFFGQGTRLTVV.

The V and J genes are TRBV5-6 and TRBJ2-1; 9 bases agree with TRBD2. This CDR3 is built from 16 residues. CDR1 and CDR2 from the germline V gene are SGHDT and YYEEEE. V lost 4 bases, J lost 4 bases, and 9 bases stayed unmatched. DNA of the CDR3: TGTGCCAGCAGCCTATGGCGCGGGGGGGCGTACAATGAGCAGTTCTTC. Its protein is CASSLWRGGAYNEQFF.

This clone was seen more than once but under ten times. The rearrangement joins TRBV20-1 to TRBJ2-5; D call uncertain. Trimming removed 3 bases at V and 5 bases at J, with 4 bases between. CDR1 DFQATT and CDR2 SNEGSKA come from the germline V gene (reference sequence). The CDR3 spans 10 residues. This CDR3 reads CSASGETQYF. The CDR3 DNA reads as TGCAGTGCTAGTGGCGAGACCCAGTACTTC.

The rearrangement links TRBV4-3 to TRBJ2-7, with 8 bases aligning to TRBD2. The CDR3 covers 17 residues. Germline V gene lookup returns CDR1 LGHNA and CDR2 YSLEER. J gave up 5 bases and V 0 bases, and 12 bases lay outside the gene matches. CDR3 in amino acids: CASSQERAGLGQDEQYF. The DNA for the CDR3 is TGCGCCAGCAGCCAAGAACGGGCGGGACTAGGCCAGGACGAGCAGTACTTC.

The rearrangement uses TRBV6-5 and TRBJ1-5; 7 nucleotides align to TRBD1. The CDR3 extends over 13 amino acids. Losses at the gene ends were 6 bases for V and 5 bases for J; bases not matched to a gene: 4. CDR1 and CDR2 from the germline V gene are MNHEY and SVGAGI. CDR3 in DNA: TGTGCCAGCAGCCTCGACAGGGATCAGCCCCAGCATTTT. This gives the protein CASSLDRDQPQHF.

This clone was detected a few times. CDR3 sequence (DNA): TGCGCCAGCAGCAGGACAGGGGACGGGACAGATACGCAGTATTTT. Translation: CASSRTGDGTDTQYF. V usage is TRBV5-1 and J usage is TRBJ2-3; 9 positions match TRBD1. The germline V gene encodes CDR1 SGHRS and CDR2 YFSETQ. This CDR3 contains 15 residues. Trimming removed 4 bases from V and 3 bases from J; junction bases left unmatched: 6.

This sequence joins TRBV6-1 and TRBJ2-1; 7 bases are a match to TRBD2. This CDR3 is built from 13 residues. Germline-derived CDR1 and CDR2 are MNHNS and SASEGT. V was pared by 11 bases and J by 7 bases, with 11 bases of the junction left unmatched. In nucleotides, the CDR3 is TGTGCCGGACATGGCGGGAGATTGAATGAGCAGTTCTTC. Protein sequence: CAGHGGRLNEQFF.

The rearrangement links TRBV30 to TRBJ1-3; weak D call: TRBD1 (5 bases). This CDR3 spans 13 amino acids. Germline CDR1 reads GTSNPN; CDR2 reads SVGIG (reference sequence). The V end was cut by 0 bases, the J end by 2 bases, with 5 bases between. CDR3 in DNA: TGTGCCTGGAGTGTGGGGCCTGGAAACACCATATATTTT. Residues: CAWSVGPGNTIYF.